What follows are 14 T cell receptor beta chains derived from one specimen sequenced in a study of TIL therapy for anti-PD-1-resistant metastatic lung cancer. This was the immunoSEQ v3 assay. Assay: immunoSEQ multiplex PCR; the TCRdb copy retains only in-frame clones and omits some. The table includes under 70,000 clones, 87% detected once. This sample's time point: pre-treatment sample, taken before nivolumab and TIL therapy. This sample comprised blood, obtained at baseline. Source of these receptors: a person aged 25-79 years with non-small cell lung cancer.

Here the CDR3 reads CASSPWRSGGITDTQYF. CDR3 bases: TGTGCCAGCAGCCCCTGGCGGAGCGGGGGGATTACAGATACGCAGTATTTT. J is TRBJ2-3 and V is TRBV14; the match to TRBD2 covers 9 bases. There are 17 residues in the CDR3. Germline V gives CDR1 SGHDN, CDR2 FVKESK. Trimming removed 4 bases from V and 3 bases from J; junction bases left unmatched: 11.

The CDR3 reads CASSLERAGADGYTF. The CDR3 nucleotides are TGTGCCAGCAGCTTAGAGAGGGCCGGGGCGGATGGCTACACCTTC. The chain has TRBV11-1 and TRBJ1-2; D may be TRBD1 (5 bases). CDR3 length: 15 residues. Germline V lookup: CDR1 SGHAT, CDR2 FQDESV (reference sequence). V was pared by 1 base and J by 6 bases, with 15 bases between.

This chain connects TRBV7-2 to TRBJ1-6; no firm D call. Trimming removed 1 base at V and 6 bases at J, with 7 bases between. The CDR3 extends over 14 amino acids. Germline V lookup: CDR1 SGHTA, CDR2 FQGNSA. Here the CDR3 DNA reads TGTGCCAGCAGCTTAGACGCAGTTAATTCACCCCTCCACTTT. Translating it yields CASSLDAVNSPLHF.

CDR3 bases: TGTGCCAGCAGCCAAGGAGGGGCGAGGAACGAGCAGTACTTC. This encodes CASSQGGARNEQYF. The V and J genes are TRBV3-1 (or the pseudogene TRBV3-2) and TRBJ2-7, with D perhaps TRBD1 or TRBD2 (5 bases each). Between the trimmed V and J ends, which lost 1 base and 5 bases, there was a span of 12 bases. The CDR3 contains 14 residues. From germline, CDR1 is LGHDT and CDR2 YNNKEL (reference sequence).

The chain links TRBV5-1 to TRBJ2-2; the match to TRBD2 covers 11 bases. Germline trimming cut 0 bases from V and 3 bases from J; bases unmatched to any gene: 4. The CDR3 is made up of 17 amino acids. The germline CDR1 and CDR2 sequences are SGHRS and YFSETQ. This CDR3 reads CASSLDPSGGYTGELFF. The CDR3 DNA follows: TGCGCCAGCAGCTTGGATCCTAGCGGGGGGTACACCGGGGAGCTGTTTTTT.

V is TRBV2 and J is TRBJ1-1; D is perhaps TRBD1 (5 bases). The CDR3 is made up of 16 amino acids. From germline, CDR1 is SNHLY and CDR2 FYNNEI. V lost 5 bases and J 0 bases, leaving 16 bases between the germline ends. The CDR3 nucleotides read TGTGCCAGCAGTAAAGGGGACCCCATCATGAACACTGAAGCTTTCTTT. This encodes CASSKGDPIMNTEAFF.

CDR3: CASRKDSGRVNEQFF. Here the CDR3 DNA reads TGTGCCAGCAGAAAAGATAGCGGGAGGGTCAATGAGCAGTTCTTC. The rearrangement joins TRBV6-6 to TRBJ2-1, with 11 positions matching TRBD2. Losses at the gene ends were 6 bases for V and 6 bases for J; bases not matched to a gene: 7. This CDR3 comprises 15 residues. Germline V gene data show CDR1 as MNHNY and CDR2 as SVGAGI (reference sequence).

The chain combines TRBV28 with TRBJ2-7; TRBD2 might be the D (7 bases). The V and J ends lost 6 bases and 3 bases respectively, with 12 bases between them. This CDR3 has 13 residues. Germline CDR1 reads MDHEN; CDR2 reads SYDVKM. For the CDR3, the DNA is TGTGCCAGCAGAGGGGGAGGGTACTACGAGCAGTACTTC. Translation gives CASRGGGYYEQYF.

V gene TRBV9 combines with J gene TRBJ2-2; no clear D gene. V was shortened by 0 bases and J by 6 bases, with 6 bases between the two germline ends. This CDR3 contains 13 residues. Per germline, CDR1 SGDLS and CDR2 YYNGEE. The CDR3 nucleotides are TGTGCCAGCAGCGTAGGATTGGCCGGGGAGCTGTTTTTT. This codes for CASSVGLAGELFF.

This chain connects TRBV2 to TRBJ2-7; D uncertain. V lost 1 base and J 3 bases, leaving 10 bases between the germline ends. The V gene's germline CDR1 is SNHLY and CDR2 FYNNEI. The CDR3 sequence is 14 residues long. The CDR3 nucleotides are TGTGCCAGCAGTGAAGTCCCCGAGAACTACGAGCAGTACTTC. Translation gives CASSEVPENYEQYF.

This clone was observed once. The chain has TRBV7-9 and TRBJ2-5; D is unresolved. Germline CDR1 SEHNR, CDR2 FQNEAQ (reference sequence). The CDR3 contains 11 residues. Trimming took off 7 bases at V and 9 bases at J, with 12 bases between the two ends. Written as DNA, the CDR3 is TGTGCCAGCACCCGCCGTGAGGCCCAGTACTTC. This gives the protein CASTRREAQYF. Full variable domain (remainder filled in from reference TRBV7-9 and TRBJ2-5): DTGVSQNPRHKITKRGQNVTFRCDPISEHNRLYWYRQTLGQGPEFLTYFQNEAQLEKSRLLSDRFSAERPKGSFSTLEIQRTEQGDSAMYLCASTRREAQYFGPGTRLLVL.

The V call is TRBV12-3 or TRBV12-4, the J call TRBJ1-5; D unresolved. This CDR3 comprises 13 residues. The V and J ends lost 7 bases and 6 bases respectively, with 13 bases between them. The DNA of the CDR3 is TGTGCCAGCACCCCGGATACAACTCAGCCCCAGCATTTT. Encoded protein: CASTPDTTQPQHF.

The chain is built from TRBV4-1 and TRBJ2-5, with 9 bases fitting TRBD2. Looked up from germline, CDR1 is MGHRA and CDR2 is YSYEKL. CDR3 size: 16 residues. The ends lost 0 bases at V and 5 bases at J; junction bases unmatched: 7. CDR3 loop: CASSQERRAGGETQYF. The CDR3 nucleotides read TGCGCCAGCAGCCAAGAACGGAGAGCGGGGGGCGAGACCCAGTACTTC.

This chain connects TRBV7-9 to TRBJ2-1; D remains ambiguous. CDR1 and CDR2 (germline): SEHNR, FQNEAQ (reference sequence). This CDR3 comprises 15 residues. The V end was cut by 5 bases, the J end by 0 bases, with 11 bases between. The CDR3 sequence is CASSPGRSSYNEQFF. The CDR3 coding sequence is TGTGCCAGCAGCCCCGGACGGAGCTCCTACAATGAGCAGTTCTTC.